The 29 T cell receptor beta chains below all came from one sample that was sequenced in a study of CD8+ T cells in alopecia areata. RNA was extracted and reverse transcribed into cDNA as the sequencing template. Using immunoSEQ multiplex PCR, the repertoire was profiled, and TCRdb retains in-frame clones only, with some absent. The sample shows 100,000 to 150,000 clones, around 63% of them seen only once. The treatment: oral pan-JAK inhibitor, 5-10 mg twice daily. The sample here was CD4+ T cells sorted from blood, taken at week 4, from a patient treated with tofacitinib. The receptor source for this set is a human donor with alopecia areata.

The rearrangement joins TRBV6-1 to TRBJ1-2; TRBD1 is a possible D gene (5 bases). Germline V lookup: CDR1 MNHNS, CDR2 SASEGT. Trimming stripped 6 bases from V and 8 bases from J, with 13 bases between. This CDR3 spans 12 amino acids. CDR3 coding DNA: TGTGCCAGCAGGGCCAGGGATCGGGGCTACACCTTC. Protein product: CASRARDRGYTF.

The chain joins TRBV19 to TRBJ1-1; 7 bases align to TRBD1. Per the germline V gene, CDR1 is LNHDA and CDR2 is SQIVND (reference sequence). The CDR3 has 13 amino acids. V shed 3 bases, J shed 5 bases, and the junction held 3 bases outside the gene matches. This CDR3 is CASSITGETEAFF. The CDR3 DNA is TGTGCCAGTAGTATCACAGGGGAAACTGAAGCTTTCTTT. The full variable domain, rest sourced from reference TRBV19 and TRBJ1-1, is DGGITQSPKYLFRKEGQNVTLSCEQNLNHDAMYWYRQDPGQGLRLIYYSQIVNDFQKGDIAEGYSVSREKKESFPLTVTSAQKNPTAFYLCASSITGETEAFFGQGTRLTVV.

The V and J genes are TRBV29-1 and TRBJ2-2; TRBD2 aligns across 8 bases. The CDR3 extends over 16 amino acids. J gave up 0 bases and V 7 bases, and 10 bases lay outside the gene matches. CDR1 is SQVTM and CDR2 is ANQGSEA in the germline V gene. For the CDR3, the DNA is TGCAGCGCCGCGAGGGGCGGGGGGCCGAACACCGGGGAGCTGTTTTTT. Translated, it gives CSAARGGGPNTGELFF.

V and J are TRBV7-2 and TRBJ2-5; D not resolved. V was trimmed by 4 bases and J by 5 bases, leaving 11 bases between them. From germline, CDR1 is SGHTA and CDR2 FQGNSA. This CDR3 contains 13 residues. The CDR3 reads CASSYVAEETQYF. The CDR3 bases are TGTGCCAGCAGCTACGTGGCCGAGGAGACCCAGTACTTC. Using reference TRBV7-2 and TRBJ2-5 for the parts outside the CDR3, the full variable domain is GAGVSQSPSNKVTEKGKDVELRCDPISGHTALYWYRQSLGQGLEFLIYFQGNSAPDKSGLPSDRFSAERTGGSVSTLTIQRTQQEDSAVYLCASSYVAEETQYFGPGTRLLVL.

This clone was observed once. The chain recombines TRBV29-1 with TRBJ2-7, with a possible D match to TRBD2 (6 bases). CDR1 and CDR2 (germline): SQVTM, ANQGSEA. V lost 7 bases, J lost 2 bases, and 21 bases lay in between. The length of the CDR3 is 15 residues. CDR3 sequence reads: CSAGRRDGGPYEQYF. Here the CDR3 DNA reads TGCAGCGCAGGACGCCGGGACGGGGGACCCTACGAGCAGTACTTC.

The V and J genes are TRBV6-1 and TRBJ2-2; D not resolved. CDR1 is MNHNS and CDR2 is SASEGT in the germline V gene. The CDR3 has 13 residues. The V end was cut by 4 bases, the J end by 5 bases, with 8 bases between. CDR3 residues: CASSVGWTGELFF. The CDR3 coding sequence is TGTGCCAGCAGTGTGGGTTGGACCGGGGAGCTGTTTTTT.

CDR3 DNA sequence: TGTGCCAGCAGTGGGACTTCTCACACCGGGGAGCTGTTTTTT. Protein product: CASSGTSHTGELFF. V and J are TRBV2 and TRBJ2-2; D perhaps matches TRBD2 (5 bases). CDR1 and CDR2 (germline): SNHLY, FYNNEI. This CDR3 has 14 amino acids. Trimming shortened V by 4 bases and J by 3 bases, and 9 bases separated the two germline ends.

The rearrangement uses TRBV27 and TRBJ1-1, with 11 nucleotides matching TRBD1. The CDR3 sequence is 15 residues long. The V gene's germline CDR1 is MNHEY and CDR2 SMNVEV (reference sequence). Germline trimming cut 5 bases from V and 6 bases from J; bases unmatched to any gene: 8. The DNA for the CDR3 is TGTGCCAGCAGTCCCGGGGACAGGGGGGTCGCTGAAGCTTTCTTT. It codes for CASSPGDRGVAEAFF.

The chain carries TRBV7-8 and TRBJ2-4; D may match TRBD1 or TRBD2 (6 bases each). In germline, CDR1 is SGHVS, CDR2 FQNEAQ. CDR3 length: 16 residues. Trimming removed 3 bases at V and 5 bases at J, with 17 bases between. The CDR3 reads CASSFLGRQGQNIQYF. CDR3 nucleotide sequence: TGTGCCAGCAGCTTTTTGGGGAGGCAGGGGCAAAACATTCAGTACTTC.

There are a few counts of this clone. The V call is TRBV5-6, the J call TRBJ2-4; no firm D call. Germline-derived CDR1 and CDR2 are SGHDT and YYEEEE. The V end lost 1 base, the J end lost 0 bases, and 5 bases lay between the germline ends. The CDR3 is 14 amino acids. The CDR3 DNA follows: TGTGCCAGCAGCTTGACACTAGCCAAAAACATTCAGTACTTC. As protein: CASSLTLAKNIQYF.

The rearrangement uses TRBV5-1 and TRBJ2-1; D possibly corresponds to TRBD2 (6 bases). The CDR3 loop spans 14 amino acids. Trimming cost V 3 bases and J 10 bases, with 17 bases left between them. Germline values: CDR1 SGHRS, CDR2 YFSETQ. The CDR3 bases are TGCGCCAGCAGCTCCCTTATGCGGGATGAAGAGCAGTTCTTC. Its translation: CASSSLMRDEEQFF.

This clone was detected once. This sequence joins TRBV29-1 and TRBJ2-1; D not certain. Trimming took off 5 bases at V and 0 bases at J, with 2 bases between the two ends. The CDR3 is 11 residues long. Germline V lookup: CDR1 SQVTM, CDR2 ANQGSEA. The CDR3 loop reads CSVFSYNEQFF. The CDR3 bases are TGCAGCGTTTTCTCCTACAATGAGCAGTTCTTC.

A word on this clone: Different DNA sequences within this sample yield the same CDR3. V and J are TRBV11-2 and TRBJ1-2; a weak D match, TRBD1 (5 bases). V lost 5 bases to trimming and J lost 1 base, with 8 bases between them. CDR1 and CDR2 (germline): SGHAT, FQNNGV. This CDR3 has 13 residues. In DNA, the CDR3 is TGTGCCAGCAGCCCCGACAGTAACTATGGCTACACCTTC. It encodes CASSPDSNYGYTF.

This clone has more than one count but fewer than ten. The chain recombines TRBV30 with TRBJ2-2; 8 nucleotides match TRBD2. Germline values: CDR1 GTSNPN, CDR2 SVGIG (reference sequence). With V trimmed by 3 bases and J by 0 bases, 0 bases remained unmatched. The CDR3 runs to 14 residues. The CDR3 DNA reads TGTGCCTGGAGGGGACTAGCGAACACCGGGGAGCTGTTTTTT. This codes for CAWRGLANTGELFF.

V usage is TRBV14 and J usage is TRBJ1-2, with a tentative D call TRBD1 (6 bases). The V gene's germline CDR1 is SGHDN and CDR2 FVKESK. V gave up 2 bases and J gave up 3 bases, with 16 bases separating them. This CDR3 has 16 residues. The CDR3 bases are TGTGCCAGCAGCCAAAGGGGCCCAGGGGTGGACTATGGCTACACCTTC. Its protein is CASSQRGPGVDYGYTF.

The V and J genes are TRBV27 and TRBJ2-5; 10 positions match TRBD1. Germline V lookup: CDR1 MNHEY, CDR2 SMNVEV (reference sequence). The length of the CDR3 is 15 residues. Trimming took 5 bases from V and 4 from J; bases not matched to a gene: 7. CDR3 DNA: TGTGCCAGCAGTCCCCGGGACAGGGGTCCAGAGACCCAGTACTTC. Protein product: CASSPRDRGPETQYF.

This clone is a singleton in its sample. V usage is TRBV5-1 and J usage is TRBJ2-3; D gene uncertain. Germline-derived CDR1 and CDR2 are SGHRS and YFSETQ. The CDR3 has 15 residues. Trimming shortened V by 4 bases and J by 1 base, and 13 bases separated the two germline ends. The CDR3 coding sequence is TGCGCCAGCAGCACCGCTGGGGTGCGCACAGATACGCAGTATTTT. It codes for CASSTAGVRTDTQYF.

This sequence joins TRBV7-9 and TRBJ2-1; D possibly corresponds to TRBD2 (6 bases). This CDR3 has 12 residues. Germline assignment: CDR1 SEHNR and CDR2 FQNEAQ (reference sequence). V was trimmed by 4 bases and J by 10 bases, leaving 11 bases between them. Here the CDR3 DNA reads TGTGCCAGCAGCTCCGGGGGTCTCGAGCAGTTCTTC. Its translation is CASSSGGLEQFF.

This rearrangement joins TRBV6-1 to TRBJ2-2; 11 bases are a match to TRBD2. This CDR3 region has 14 residues. After removal of 10 bases from V and 6 bases from J, the junction contained 7 bases not matched to a gene. CDR1 MNHNS and CDR2 SASEGT come from the germline V gene. CDR3 protein: CAISLAGGAGELFF. As DNA, the CDR3 is TGTGCCATCAGCCTAGCGGGAGGAGCCGGGGAGCTGTTTTTT.

The chain employs TRBV27 and TRBJ1-4; no clear D. Trimming removed 2 bases from V and 0 bases from J, with 10 bases in between. Germline V lookup: CDR1 MNHEY, CDR2 SMNVEV (reference sequence). The CDR3 length is 16 residues. CDR3 loop: CASSLGMPATNEKLFF. For the CDR3, the DNA is TGTGCCAGCAGTTTAGGAATGCCTGCAACTAATGAAAAACTGTTTTTT. The full variable domain, its missing parts supplied by reference TRBV27 and TRBJ1-4, is EAQVTQNPRYLITVTGKKLTVTCSQNMNHEYMSWYRQDPGLGLRQIYYSMNVEVTDKGDVPEGYKVSRKEKRNFPLILESPSPNQTSLYFCASSLGMPATNEKLFFGSGTQLSVL.

The J gene is TRBJ2-2, the V gene TRBV30; D is unclear. Germline V gene data show CDR1 as GTSNPN and CDR2 as SVGIG (reference sequence). CDR3 length: 14 amino acids. V lost 3 bases to trimming and J lost 5 bases, with 13 bases between them. The CDR3 DNA sequence: TGTGCCTGGAGACACGCTCGAACAACCGGGGAGCTGTTTTTT. Its protein is CAWRHARTTGELFF. Full variable domain (missing parts from reference TRBV30 and TRBJ2-2): SQTIHQWPATLVQPVGSPLSLECTVEGTSNPNLYWYRQAAGRGLQLLFYSVGIGQISSEVPQNLSASRPQDRQFILSSKKLLLSDSGFYLCAWRHARTTGELFFGEGSRLTVL.

The rearrangement joins TRBV18 to TRBJ1-1; no clear D gene. The V and J ends lost 4 bases and 3 bases respectively, with 12 bases between them. Germline CDR1 reads KGHSH; CDR2 reads LQKENI. This CDR3 contains 14 residues. CDR3 amino acids: CASSRAGMDTEAFF. For the CDR3, the DNA is TGTGCCAGCTCACGGGCAGGAATGGACACTGAAGCTTTCTTT.

The chain is built from TRBV1 and TRBJ2-7. TRBV1 is tagged as a pseudogene. The CDR3 spans 18 residues. In DNA, the CDR3 is TGCACCAGCAGCCAACCTTTAGGGACCTTTGCATGGCCCTACGAGCAGTACTTC. Protein: CTSSQPLGTFAWPYEQYF.

The J gene is TRBJ2-3, the V gene TRBV15; 8 nucleotides line up with TRBD2. CDR1 and CDR2 from the germline V gene are LNHNV and YYDKDF (reference sequence). The J segment lost 3 bases and the V segment lost 3 bases, leaving 5 bases of the junction unmatched. The CDR3 runs 15 residues. The CDR3 sequence is CATSRGRGGTDTQYF. CDR3 bases: TGTGCCACCAGCAGGGGACGGGGGGGAACAGATACGCAGTATTTT.

This clone was found a few times. The chain recombines TRBV30 with TRBJ2-5, with 7 bases identical to TRBD2. V was pared by 0 bases and J by 5 bases, with 9 bases of the junction left unmatched. This CDR3 is built from 15 residues. In germline, CDR1 is GTSNPN, CDR2 SVGIG (reference sequence). CDR3 in amino acids: CAWSVLPGREETQYF. CDR3 DNA: TGTGCCTGGAGTGTACTACCGGGGAGGGAGGAGACCCAGTACTTC.

The rearrangement joins TRBV28 to TRBJ1-1; tentative D call: TRBD1 (5 bases). V lost 6 bases, J lost 1 base, and 9 bases lay in between. This CDR3 has 13 residues. The germline V gene encodes CDR1 MDHEN and CDR2 SYDVKM. The CDR3: CASSSRGNTEAFF. CDR3 DNA: TGTGCCAGCAGCTCAAGGGGGAACACTGAAGCTTTCTTT. Full variable domain (remainder filled in from reference TRBV28 and TRBJ1-1): DVKVTQSSRYLVKRTGEKVFLECVQDMDHENMFWYRQDPGLGLRLIYFSYDVKMKEKGDIPEGYSVSREKKERFSLILESASTNQTSMYLCASSSRGNTEAFFGQGTRLTVV.

This rearrangement joins TRBV7-2 to TRBJ1-2; 9 bases are shared with TRBD1. V shed 7 bases, J shed 7 bases, and the junction held 13 bases outside the gene matches. Germline values: CDR1 SGHTA, CDR2 FQGNSA. The CDR3 has 15 amino acids. CDR3 coding DNA: TGTGCCAGCACCCGCGGGACAGGGCAGGGGTCTGGCTACACCTTC. As protein: CASTRGTGQGSGYTF.

This clone is categorized as medium-sized. This chain links TRBV7-2 with TRBJ1-3; TRBD1 is a possible D gene (5 bases). The CDR3 covers 17 residues. V was clipped by 3 bases and J by 0 bases, with 15 bases between them. The germline V gene has CDR1 SGHTA and CDR2 FQGNSA. The CDR3 DNA reads as TGTGCCAGCAGCTTTTGGCAGGGAGGAGGCTCTGGAAACACCATATATTTT. Translating it yields CASSFWQGGGSGNTIYF.

The chain is built from TRBV15 and TRBJ1-3; tentative D call: TRBD1 (6 bases). Germline lookup yields CDR1 LNHNV and CDR2 YYDKDF (reference sequence). The CDR3 runs to 14 residues. The V and J ends lost 2 bases and 4 bases respectively, with 9 bases between them. The CDR3 DNA reads as TGTGCCACCAGCAGAACAGGGTTCGGAAACACCATATATTTT. Protein sequence: CATSRTGFGNTIYF.